This record covers a single T cell receptor (beta chain). This clone was detected a few times. No cognate antigen has been identified for it. It has no much larger one-base neighbor in the sample; base qualities were not kept. The data were taken from a study of blood T cell repertoires in COVID-19 (dated by TCRdb to 2018 to 2020). Context from the whole study: Samples from collaborators originated in the United States, Italy and Spain and spanned both the acute and convalescent phases of COVID-19. Where available, HLA class I and class II types were taken from metadata supplied by the sample provider and were not determined by assay-based typing. The material from the prospective study consisted of cDNA or gDNA derived from T cells, B-cell-depleted T cells, or PBMCs. The samples were drawn from two sources: the first 160 participants of the ongoing ImmuneRACE study, and 1,000 to 1,500 subjects contributed by 6 global collaborators. The repertoires were released in a freely available public database intended as a resource for research on the immune response to SARS-CoV-2. Sample metadata almost always included a de-identified subject ID, COVID-19 status, age in years and sex. Subjects who had been exposed to COVID-19, were actively infected with it, or had recovered from it provided the deeply sampled blood TCRbeta repertoires that made up the dataset.

The paper as a whole reports these results and caveats: The amount of clinical and demographic metadata varied by source and participant and was provided uncurated.

The germline V gene yields MDHEN for CDR1 and SYDVKM for CDR2. Relative to germline, V is 2 bases shorter and J is 0 bases shorter, with 2 bases between their ends. Spanning cysteine to phenylalanine, the CDR3 consists of 13 amino acids. Only the CDR3 DNA is retained, 39 bases long and in frame from the first base. TCRbeta CDR3 regions were amplified from genomic DNA by means of the immunoSEQ Assay, a bias-controlled multiplex PCR. The authors' pipeline ran thus. Within the assay, amplification of reference gene primers was used to estimate how many nucleated cells each sample contained. To quantify the absolute abundance of each unique TCRbeta CDR3 rearrangement, sequence reads were collapsed and filtered. For each sample, productive Simpson clonality was calculated as the square root of Simpson's diversity index across productive rearrangements. TCRdb re-hosts the immuneACCESS table, in-frame sequences only. Its copies lack some clones; in the studies checked, an unresolved V gene accounts for under half of them, and the cause for the rest is not known. D and trimming were read from the DNA, whereas the V and J calls and clone size are those reported in that table. The sample includes about 190,000 clones, with around 86% observed a single time. The ten largest clones represent approximately 6.7% of the sample.

The collaborating institutions used their own protocols to collect whole blood in K2EDTA tubes. For TCRbeta analysis, collaborators shipped samples as frozen whole blood, isolated PBMCs, or DNA extracted from either of those sample types. The chain employs TRBV28 and TRBJ1-5, with the D gene call left open. Source material: peripheral blood. This receptor was identified in a man aged 40-50 years with acute or convalescent COVID-19. Here the CDR3 is given as CASSLHSNQPQHF. The DNA sequence is given as TGTGCCAGCAGTTTACATAGCAATCAGCCCCAGCATTTT.